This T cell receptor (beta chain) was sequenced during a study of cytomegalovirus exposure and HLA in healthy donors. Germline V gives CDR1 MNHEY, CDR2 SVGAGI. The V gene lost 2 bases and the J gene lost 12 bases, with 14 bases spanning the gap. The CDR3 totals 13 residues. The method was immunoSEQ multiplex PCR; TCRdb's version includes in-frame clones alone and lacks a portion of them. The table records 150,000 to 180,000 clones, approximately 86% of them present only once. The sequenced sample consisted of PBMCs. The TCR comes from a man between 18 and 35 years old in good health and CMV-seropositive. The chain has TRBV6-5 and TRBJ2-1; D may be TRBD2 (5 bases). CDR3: CASSYGLRRGQFF. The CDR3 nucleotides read TGTGCCAGCAGTTACGGACTCCGGAGAGGGCAGTTCTTC.